The present TCR beta chain was sequenced within a study of OX40 agonist ivuxolimab in advanced cancers. Trimming pared 6 bases from V and 2 bases from J, leaving 14 bases between. The germline V gene encodes CDR1 KGHSH and CDR2 LQKENI. The CDR3 is 14 amino acids. The table came from immunoSEQ multiplex PCR; TCRdb's copy has only in-frame clones and leaves some out. The table has under 85,000 clones, around 87% seen once. The chain combines TRBV18 with TRBJ2-7, with a possible D match to TRBD2 (6 bases). The clonotype originates from an adult with an advanced solid tumor such as melanoma, head and neck, liver or kidney cancer. The sample in question was CD4+ or CD8+ T cells sorted from blood, obtained in a trial of the OX40 agonist ivuxolimab. The CDR3 region is CASSPSGDPYEQYF. In nucleotides, the CDR3 is TGTGCCAGCTCTCCCTCGGGGGACCCCTACGAGCAGTACTTC.